The source of this TCR beta chain is a study of CD8+ T cells in alopecia areata. Noted treatment: oral pan-JAK inhibitor, 5-10 mg twice daily. Per germline, CDR1 SQVTM and CDR2 ANQGSEA. V was cut by 5 bases and J by 10 bases, with 14 bases left in between. CDR3 size: 11 residues. As to this clone: What it recognizes is unknown.

cDNA prepared by RNA extraction and subsequent reverse transcription served as the template for sequencing. Sequencing was performed with immunoSEQ multiplex PCR; in TCRdb, only in-frame clones are kept and a portion is missing. The sample holds some 200,000 clones, about 57% seen once. Broader study findings: The study also sequences resident alphabeta T cells of normal skin in scalp samples. Many expanded lesional clones persisted in scalp and blood during tofacitinib. Greater clonality was observed in lesional scalp samples, especially alopecia totalis/universalis, versus normal scalp.

This receptor was taken from a human donor with alopecia areata. The chain is built from TRBV29-1 and TRBJ1-1; no clear D gene. Source: CD4+ T cells sorted from blood, taken at week 4, from a patient treated with tofacitinib. The CDR3 is CSVSREAGAFF. In nucleotides, the CDR3 is TGCAGCGTTTCTAGGGAGGCGGGAGCTTTCTTT.